This entry concerns a single T cell receptor (beta chain). As processed by the authors: Reference gene primer amplification gave estimated nucleated cell counts. The assay was immunoSEQ multiplex PCR, and TCRdb's table has in-frame clones only and misses some. From that table come the V and J calls and clone size; the DNA was used to work out D and trimming. Counted here are under 15,000 clones, about 76% occurring once; the ten biggest clones make up over 40%. This sample is drawn from a study of blood T cell repertoires in COVID-19. Across the whole study: Samples came from the United States, Italy and Spain, spanning acute and convalescent COVID-19. The analysed material was cDNA or gDNA that came from T cells, B-cell-depleted T cells, or PBMCs.

This CDR3 has 15 amino acids. Germline V gene sequence: CDR1 SGDLS, CDR2 YYNGEE. Trimming left V 0 bases short and J 5 bases short, with 14 bases between. The TCR originated in a woman aged 80 or over with acute or convalescent COVID-19. Sample: peripheral blood. The chain uses TRBV9 and TRBJ1-1; D is perhaps TRBD1 (6 bases). The CDR3 sequence: CASSVEAGGVTEAFF. CDR3 nucleotides: TGTGCCAGCAGCGTAGAGGCGGGGGGCGTTACTGAAGCTTTCTTT.